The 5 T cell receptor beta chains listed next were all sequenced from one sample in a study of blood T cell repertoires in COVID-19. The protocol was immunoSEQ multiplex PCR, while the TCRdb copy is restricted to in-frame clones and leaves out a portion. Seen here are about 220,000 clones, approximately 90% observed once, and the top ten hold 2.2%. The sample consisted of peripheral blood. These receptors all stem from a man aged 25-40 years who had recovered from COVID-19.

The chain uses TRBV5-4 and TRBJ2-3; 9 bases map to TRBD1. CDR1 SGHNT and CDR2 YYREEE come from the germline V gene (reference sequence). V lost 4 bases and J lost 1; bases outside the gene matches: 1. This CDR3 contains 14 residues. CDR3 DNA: TGTGCCAGCAGCCGGGACAGGGGCACAGATACGCAGTATTTT. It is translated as CASSRDRGTDTQYF. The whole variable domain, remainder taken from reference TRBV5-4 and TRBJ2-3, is ETGVTQSPTHLIKTRGQQVTLRCSSQSGHNTVSWYQQALGQGPQFIFQYYREEENGRGNFPPRFSGLQFPNYSSELNVNALELDDSALYLCASSRDRGTDTQYFGPGTRLTVL.

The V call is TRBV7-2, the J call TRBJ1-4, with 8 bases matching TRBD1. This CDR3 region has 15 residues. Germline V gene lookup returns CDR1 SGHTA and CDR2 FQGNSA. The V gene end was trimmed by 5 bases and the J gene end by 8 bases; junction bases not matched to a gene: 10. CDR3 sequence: CASSHDRGVEEKLFF. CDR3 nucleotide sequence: TGTGCCAGCAGCCATGACAGGGGTGTGGAGGAAAAACTGTTTTTT. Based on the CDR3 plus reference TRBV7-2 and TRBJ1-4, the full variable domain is GAGVSQSPSNKVTEKGKDVELRCDPISGHTALYWYRQSLGQGLEFLIYFQGNSAPDKSGLPSDRFSAERTGGSVSTLTIQRTQQEDSAVYLCASSHDRGVEEKLFFGSGTQLSVL.

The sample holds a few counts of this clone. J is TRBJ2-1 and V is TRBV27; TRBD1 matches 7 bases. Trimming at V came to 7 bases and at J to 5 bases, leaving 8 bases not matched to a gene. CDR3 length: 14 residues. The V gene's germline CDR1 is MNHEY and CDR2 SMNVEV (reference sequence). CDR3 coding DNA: TGTGCCAGCACCTATCGGGACAGACACAATGAGCAGTTCTTC. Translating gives CASTYRDRHNEQFF.

CDR3 residues: CASSLEVLGTANQPQHF. DNA of the CDR3: TGCGCCAGCAGCTTGGAGGTGTTAGGGACAGCCAATCAGCCCCAGCATTTT. The chain recombines TRBV5-1 with TRBJ1-5, with 7 bases fitting TRBD1. The ends lost 0 bases at V and 3 bases at J; junction bases unmatched: 9. The CDR3 is 17 residues long. In germline, CDR1 is SGHRS, CDR2 YFSETQ.

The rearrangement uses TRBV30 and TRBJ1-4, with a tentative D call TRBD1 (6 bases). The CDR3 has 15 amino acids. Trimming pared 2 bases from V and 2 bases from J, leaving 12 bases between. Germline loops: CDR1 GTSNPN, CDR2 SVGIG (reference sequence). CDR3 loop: CAWSIGGGTNEKLFF. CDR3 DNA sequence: TGTGCCTGGAGTATTGGGGGGGGCACTAATGAAAAACTGTTTTTT.